This T cell receptor beta chain derives from a study of beta chain features in type 1 diabetes. Findings of the study overall: Type 1 diabetes patients had TCRB CDR3s that were shorter (moderately but significantly so) in all four CD4+ subsets. In type 1 diabetes patients, VDJ junctions had fewer insertions; deletions at these junctions were more frequent.

Expressed TCRB transcripts got sequenced, as all isolated RNA was reverse transcribed. Repertoires were generated with immunoSEQ multiplex PCR, while TCRdb's copy carries only in-frame clones and drops some. This table has roughly 260,000 clones, about a tenth appearing once. Note on this clone: Its target is not known.

V lost 1 base, J lost 6 bases, and 6 bases stayed unmatched. This CDR3 is built from 14 residues. Germline CDR1 and CDR2: MNHNS and SASEGT. The TCR comes from a young man with type 1 diabetes. The sample comprised naive CD4+ T cells from blood. The chain joins TRBV6-1 to TRBJ2-7; 7 positions agree with TRBD1. CDR3 nucleotides: TGTGCCAGCAGTGAAGGACAGGGTATTGGCGAGCAGTACTTC. Translation gives CASSEGQGIGEQYF.